This passage covers 18 T cell receptor beta chains from one sample sequenced in a study of vaccination and CD4 T cells after COVID-19 (dated by TCRdb to the early 2020s). What the treatment or condition label conveys for this sample: roughly 10-day PBMC culture with coronavirus spike peptide pools or control peptides (ViraFEST assay). The library was built by means of PCR. Sequencing took place on an Illumina iSeq 100. At the Johns Hopkins FTIC core, DNA from the cultured CD4+ T cells underwent TCR sequencing with the Oncomine TCR Beta short-read assay. The public reads were reprocessed in TCRdb via fastp at Q25 and MiXCR, keeping in-frame beta chains. Rows merge per CDR3 protein into single entries with the most common DNA and genes. The table for this sample lists over 11,000 distinct CDR3 sequences; around 24% of them were counted only once. The ten largest make up roughly a sixth of the sample.

Antigens of these TCRs are unknown. The source was CD4+ T cells from blood, cultured in vitro, collected after SARS-CoV-2 vaccination. These receptors originate from a human donor who had recovered from COVID-19.

The chain links TRBV9 to TRBJ2-5; 10 bases line up with TRBD2. The CDR3 runs to 14 residues. V gave up 4 bases and J gave up 3 bases; unmatched junction bases: 3. Per germline, CDR1 SGDLS and CDR2 YYNGEE. As DNA, the CDR3 is TGTGCCAGCAGCCCTGGACTAGCGGAAGAGACCCAGTACTTC. Amino acids: CASSPGLAEETQYF.

This chain uses TRBV12-3 or TRBV12-4 with TRBJ2-2, with D perhaps matching TRBD1 (6 bases). V lost 5 bases to trimming and J lost 4 bases, with 11 bases between them. The CDR3 is 14 residues long. The DNA for the CDR3 is TGTGCCAGCAGTCACGGGACAACCACCGGGGAGCTGTTTTTT. This translates into CASSHGTTTGELFF.

V is TRBV10-2 and J is TRBJ2-3; 11 bases are a match to TRBD2. CDR3 size: 14 residues. Germline CDR1 reads WSHSY; CDR2 reads SAAADI. J gave up 5 bases and V 6 bases, and 4 bases lay outside the gene matches. Here the CDR3 DNA reads TGCGCCAGCAGGGCTAGCGGGAGGATAGATACGCAGTATTTT. Protein: CASRASGRIDTQYF.

V and J are TRBV5-1 and TRBJ1-2; D not certain. V gave up 1 base and J gave up 1 base, with 5 bases separating them. The length of the CDR3 is 13 residues. Germline assignment: CDR1 SGHRS and CDR2 YFSETQ. CDR3 sequence: CASSLIINYGYTF. In DNA, the CDR3 is TGCGCCAGCAGCTTGATCATTAACTATGGCTACACCTTC.

The chain has TRBV4-3 and TRBJ2-3, with D hard to call. The CDR3 has 13 amino acids. Germline CDR1 is LGHNA and CDR2 is YSLEER. The V and J ends lost 1 base and 6 bases respectively, with 8 bases between them. CDR3 loop: CASSQGLRDTQYF. In DNA, the CDR3 is TGCGCCAGCAGCCAAGGCCTGAGGGATACGCAGTATTTT.

V usage is TRBV12-3 or TRBV12-4 and J usage is TRBJ2-1; D may be TRBD1 or TRBD2 (6 bases each). The CDR3 is 14 amino acids. Deletions cut 6 bases from V and 6 bases from J, with 15 bases between. The CDR3, as DNA: TGTGCCAGCAGGAAGGGGGGCAGTAGCAATGAGCAGTTCTTC. It yields the protein CASRKGGSSNEQFF.

In this sample, this clonotype turned up a few times. The rearrangement uses TRBV20-1 and TRBJ1-1; TRBD1 matches at 9 bases. Trimming took 6 bases from V and 3 from J; bases not matched to a gene: 8. The V gene's germline CDR1 is DFQATT and CDR2 SNEGSKA (reference sequence). The CDR3 is made up of 14 amino acids. DNA for the CDR3: TGCAGTGCGGAAGGACAGGGGTCCTACACTGAAGCTTTCTTT. This codes for CSAEGQGSYTEAFF.

The gene calls are TRBV28 and TRBJ2-7; TRBD2 agrees at 8 bases. The V segment lost 6 bases and the J segment 3 bases; nucleotides outside the gene matches: 13. The CDR3 runs 16 residues. The germline V gene encodes CDR1 MDHEN and CDR2 SYDVKM. CDR3 loop: CASSQYGRARSYEQYF. CDR3 sequence (DNA): TGTGCCAGCAGCCAATACGGGAGGGCCCGGAGCTACGAGCAGTACTTC.

This clonotype was seen a handful of times. This rearrangement joins TRBV12-3 or TRBV12-4 to TRBJ1-2, with a weak D call TRBD1 (5 bases). V was pared by 4 bases and J by 3 bases, with 9 bases between. The CDR3 is 13 residues long. The CDR3 here is CASSSDSYYGYTF. As DNA, the CDR3 is TGTGCCAGCAGTTCCGACAGCTACTATGGCTACACCTTC.

The chain links TRBV6-2 or TRBV6-3 to TRBJ2-3, with 11 bases matching TRBD2. Germline V gene lookup returns CDR1 MNHEY and CDR2 SVGEGT. The CDR3 has 17 amino acids. J gave up 5 bases and V 3 bases, and 10 bases lay outside the gene matches. The CDR3 DNA reads TGTGCCAGCAGTTATTCGTTACTAGCGGGAGTGGGAGATACGCAGTATTTT. It translates to CASSYSLLAGVGDTQYF.

By share, this clonotype counts as medium-sized. The chain recombines TRBV27 with TRBJ1-6; D might be TRBD1 (6 bases). The CDR3 length is 15 residues. Germline V lookup: CDR1 MNHEY, CDR2 SMNVEV (reference sequence). Trimming took 6 bases from V and 6 from J, leaving 15 bases between them. The CDR3 loop reads CASRVGGASNSPLHF. The CDR3 DNA sequence: TGTGCCAGCAGGGTTGGGGGGGCGTCTAATTCACCCCTCCACTTT.

This clonotype was counted only a few times. The CDR3 sequence: CASSLRGAWTGMPNEQFF. The CDR3, as DNA: TGTGCCAGCAGTTTACGGGGGGCGTGGACAGGGATGCCCAATGAGCAGTTCTTC. The chain is built from TRBV27 and TRBJ2-1; perhaps TRBD1 as D (8 bases). Trimming stripped 2 bases from V and 6 bases from J, with 23 bases between. CDR1 is MNHEY and CDR2 is SMNVEV in the germline V gene (reference sequence). There are 18 residues in the CDR3.

The chain is built from TRBV6-5 and TRBJ1-5; D ambiguous. Germline CDR1 MNHEY, CDR2 SVGAGI. The germline V and J ends were trimmed by 0 bases and 1 base, with 7 bases remaining between them. The CDR3 is made up of 15 amino acids. The DNA for the CDR3 is TGTGCCAGCAGTTACTCTGCCGTGAGCAATCAGCCCCAGCATTTT. It yields the protein CASSYSAVSNQPQHF.

This chain uses TRBV19 with TRBJ2-2; D may correspond to TRBD1 or TRBD2 (6 bases each). From germline, CDR1 is LNHDA and CDR2 SQIVND (reference sequence). V lost 10 bases and J 5 bases, leaving 20 bases between the germline ends. The CDR3 is 15 residues long. CDR3 in DNA: TGTGCCACGCGTGATAGGGGGGTCGGGACCGGGGAGCTGTTTTTT. Protein sequence: CATRDRGVGTGELFF. Drawing the rest from reference TRBV19 and TRBJ2-2, the complete variable domain is DGGITQSPKYLFRKEGQNVTLSCEQNLNHDAMYWYRQDPGQGLRLIYYSQIVNDFQKGDIAEGYSVSREKKESFPLTVTSAQKNPTAFYLCATRDRGVGTGELFFGEGSRLTVL.

This chain connects TRBV20-1 to TRBJ2-5; perhaps TRBD2 as D (5 bases). The V end was cut by 6 bases, the J end by 3 bases, with 8 bases between. Per germline, CDR1 DFQATT and CDR2 SNEGSKA (reference sequence). This CDR3 has 11 residues. CDR3 nucleotides: TGCAGTGCCAAAGCGGAAGAGACCCAGTACTTC. Protein sequence: CSAKAEETQYF.

This clonotype showed up just a few times. The chain uses TRBV19 and TRBJ2-1; TRBD2 agrees at 7 bases. CDR3 size: 15 residues. The junction had 9 bases not matched to a gene; V was cut back by 7 bases and J by 3 bases. CDR1 LNHDA and CDR2 SQIVND come from the germline V gene (reference sequence). The DNA of the CDR3 is TGTGCCAGTACCCGAGCGGGATACGACTACAATGAGCAGTTCTTC. Translation gives CASTRAGYDYNEQFF.

V and J are TRBV24-1 and TRBJ2-2; D is perhaps TRBD1 or TRBD2 (5 bases each). From germline, CDR1 is KGHDR and CDR2 SFDVKD. The V and J ends lost 6 bases and 0 bases respectively, with 10 bases between them. The CDR3 extends over 15 amino acids. In DNA, the CDR3 is TGTGCCACCAGTAATCGGGGCGCGAACACCGGGGAGCTGTTTTTT. This translates into CATSNRGANTGELFF.

The gene calls are TRBV27 and TRBJ2-1, with a possible D match to TRBD2 (6 bases). Per the germline V gene, CDR1 is MNHEY and CDR2 is SMNVEV (reference sequence). CDR3 length: 14 amino acids. V shed 2 bases and J shed 9 bases, with 14 bases lying between them. CDR3 bases: TGTGCCAGCAGTTTAAGGCGGGATAGGGGTGAGCAGTTCTTC. This gives the protein CASSLRRDRGEQFF.